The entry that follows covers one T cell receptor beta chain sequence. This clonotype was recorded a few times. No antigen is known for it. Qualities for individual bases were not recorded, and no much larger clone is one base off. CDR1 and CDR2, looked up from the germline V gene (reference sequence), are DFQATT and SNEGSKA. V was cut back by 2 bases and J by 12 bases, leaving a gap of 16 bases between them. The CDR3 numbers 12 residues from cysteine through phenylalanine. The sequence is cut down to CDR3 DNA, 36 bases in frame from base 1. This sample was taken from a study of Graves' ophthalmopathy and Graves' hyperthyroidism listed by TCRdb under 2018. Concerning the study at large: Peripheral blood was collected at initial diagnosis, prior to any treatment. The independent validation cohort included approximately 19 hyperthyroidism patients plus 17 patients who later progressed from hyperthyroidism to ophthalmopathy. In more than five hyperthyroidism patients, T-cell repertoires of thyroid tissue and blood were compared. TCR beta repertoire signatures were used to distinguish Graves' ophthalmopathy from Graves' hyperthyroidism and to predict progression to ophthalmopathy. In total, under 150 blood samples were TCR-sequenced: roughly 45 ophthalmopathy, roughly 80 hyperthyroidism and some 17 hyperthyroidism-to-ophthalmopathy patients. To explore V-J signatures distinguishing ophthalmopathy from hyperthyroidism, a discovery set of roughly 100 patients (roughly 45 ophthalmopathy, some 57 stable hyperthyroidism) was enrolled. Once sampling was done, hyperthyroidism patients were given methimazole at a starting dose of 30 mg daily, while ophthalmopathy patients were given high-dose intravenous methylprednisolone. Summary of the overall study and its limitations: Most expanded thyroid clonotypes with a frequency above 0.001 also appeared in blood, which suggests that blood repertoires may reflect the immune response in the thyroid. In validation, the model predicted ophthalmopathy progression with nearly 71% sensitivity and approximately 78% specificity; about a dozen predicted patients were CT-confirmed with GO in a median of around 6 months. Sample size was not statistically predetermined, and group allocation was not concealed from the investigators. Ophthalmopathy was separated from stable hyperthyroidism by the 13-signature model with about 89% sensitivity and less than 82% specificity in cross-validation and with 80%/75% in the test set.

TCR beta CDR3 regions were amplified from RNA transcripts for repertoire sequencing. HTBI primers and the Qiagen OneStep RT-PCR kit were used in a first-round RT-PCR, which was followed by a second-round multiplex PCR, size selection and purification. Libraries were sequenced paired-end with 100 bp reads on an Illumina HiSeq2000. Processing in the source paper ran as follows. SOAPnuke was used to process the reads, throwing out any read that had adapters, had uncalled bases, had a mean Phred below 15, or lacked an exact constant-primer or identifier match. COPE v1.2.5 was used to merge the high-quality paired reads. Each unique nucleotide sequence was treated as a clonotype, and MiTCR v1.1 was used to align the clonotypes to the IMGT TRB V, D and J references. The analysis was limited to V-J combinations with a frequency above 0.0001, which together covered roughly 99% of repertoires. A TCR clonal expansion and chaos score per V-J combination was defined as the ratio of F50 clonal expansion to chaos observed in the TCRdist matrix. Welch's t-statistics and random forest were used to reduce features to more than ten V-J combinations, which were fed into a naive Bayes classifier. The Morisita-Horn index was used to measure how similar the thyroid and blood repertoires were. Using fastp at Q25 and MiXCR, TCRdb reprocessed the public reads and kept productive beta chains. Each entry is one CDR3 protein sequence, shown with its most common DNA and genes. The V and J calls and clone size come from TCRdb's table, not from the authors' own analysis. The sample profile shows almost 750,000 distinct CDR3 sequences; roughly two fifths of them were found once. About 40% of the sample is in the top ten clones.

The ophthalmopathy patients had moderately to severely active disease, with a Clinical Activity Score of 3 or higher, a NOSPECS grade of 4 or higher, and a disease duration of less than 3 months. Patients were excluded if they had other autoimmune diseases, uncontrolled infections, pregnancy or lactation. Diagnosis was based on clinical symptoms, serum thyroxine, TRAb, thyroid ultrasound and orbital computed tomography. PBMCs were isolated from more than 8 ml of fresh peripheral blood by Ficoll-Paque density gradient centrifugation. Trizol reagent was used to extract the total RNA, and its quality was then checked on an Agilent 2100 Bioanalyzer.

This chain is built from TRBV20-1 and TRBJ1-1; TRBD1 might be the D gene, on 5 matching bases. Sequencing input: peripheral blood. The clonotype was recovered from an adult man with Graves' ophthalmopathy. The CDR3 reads CSARRDPARSFF. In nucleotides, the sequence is TGCAGTGCTAGAAGGGACCCTGCTCGGTCTTTCTTT.